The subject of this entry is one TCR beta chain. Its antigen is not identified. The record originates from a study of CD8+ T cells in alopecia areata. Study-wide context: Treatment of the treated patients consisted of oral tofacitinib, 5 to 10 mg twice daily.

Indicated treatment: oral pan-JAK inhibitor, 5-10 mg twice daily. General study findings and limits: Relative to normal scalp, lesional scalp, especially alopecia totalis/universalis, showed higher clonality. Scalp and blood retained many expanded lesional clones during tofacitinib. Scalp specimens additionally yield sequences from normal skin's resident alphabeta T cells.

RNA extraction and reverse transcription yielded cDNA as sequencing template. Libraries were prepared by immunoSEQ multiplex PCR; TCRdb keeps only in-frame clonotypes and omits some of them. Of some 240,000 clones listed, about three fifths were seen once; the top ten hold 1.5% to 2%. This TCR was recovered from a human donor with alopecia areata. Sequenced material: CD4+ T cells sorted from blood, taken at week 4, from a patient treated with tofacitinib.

CDR3 amino acids: CGGETQYF. The CDR3 DNA is TGCGGAGGGGAGACCCAGTACTTC. The V call is TRBV23-1, the J call TRBJ2-5, with D perhaps TRBD2 (5 bases). TRBV23-1 is classed as an ORF, of uncertain function. This CDR3 is 8 amino acids long.